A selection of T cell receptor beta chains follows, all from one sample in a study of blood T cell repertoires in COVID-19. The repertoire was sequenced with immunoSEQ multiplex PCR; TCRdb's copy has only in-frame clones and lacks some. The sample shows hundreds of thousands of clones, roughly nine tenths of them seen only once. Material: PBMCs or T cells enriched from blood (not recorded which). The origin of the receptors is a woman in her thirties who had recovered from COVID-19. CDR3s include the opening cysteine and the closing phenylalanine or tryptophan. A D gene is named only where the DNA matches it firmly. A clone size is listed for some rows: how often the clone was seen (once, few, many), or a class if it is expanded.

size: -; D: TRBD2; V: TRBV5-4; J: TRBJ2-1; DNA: TGTGCCAGCAGCTTACCAGGAGTAGCGGGGGCCAATGAGCAGTTCTTC; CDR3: CASSLPGVAGANEQFF
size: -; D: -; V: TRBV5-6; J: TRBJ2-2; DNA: TGTGCCAGCAGCTTGGCCAGGCGGGTATCCGTCGGGGAGCTGTTTTTT; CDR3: CASSLARRVSVGELFF
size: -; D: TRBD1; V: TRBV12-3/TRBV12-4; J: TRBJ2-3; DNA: TGTGCCAGCAGCGACAGGGCGAATACGCAGTATTTT; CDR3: CASSDRANTQYF
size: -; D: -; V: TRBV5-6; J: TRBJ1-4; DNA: TGTGCCAGCAGCCAAACAACTAATGAAAAACTGTTTTTT; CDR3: CASSQTTNEKLFF
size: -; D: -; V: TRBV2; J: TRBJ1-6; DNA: TGTGCCAGCAGTGAAGTCTCGTCTAATTCACCCCTCCACTTT; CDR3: CASSEVSSNSPLHF
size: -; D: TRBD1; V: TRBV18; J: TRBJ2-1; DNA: TGTGCCAGCTCACCTCTCTCCAGGGGGAAAAGCTCCTACAATGAGCAGTTCTTC; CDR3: CASSPLSRGKSSYNEQFF
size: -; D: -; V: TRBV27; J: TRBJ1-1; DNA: TGTGCCAGCAGCCCCGGGACTCAACCGGCCACTGAAGCTTTCTTT; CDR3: CASSPGTQPATEAFF
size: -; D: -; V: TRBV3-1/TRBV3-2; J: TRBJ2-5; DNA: TGTGCCAGCAGCCAAGGCAGGGGCGAATGGGAGACCCAGTACTTC; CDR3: CASSQGRGEWETQYF
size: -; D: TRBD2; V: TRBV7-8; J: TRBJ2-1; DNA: TGTGCCAGCAGCTTAGGGACTAGCGGGGGAGAGAATTACAATGAGCAGTTCTTC; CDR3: CASSLGTSGGENYNEQFF
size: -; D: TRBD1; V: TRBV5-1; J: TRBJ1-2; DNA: TGCGCCAGCAGCCCGGACAGGAGATCCACTAACTATGGCTACACCTTC; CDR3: CASSPDRRSTNYGYTF
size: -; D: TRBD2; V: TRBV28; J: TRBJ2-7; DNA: TGTGCCAGCAGTTTGCCCCGGGGGCAGCGGGGGCGCGAGCAGTACTTC; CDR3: CASSLPRGQRGREQYF
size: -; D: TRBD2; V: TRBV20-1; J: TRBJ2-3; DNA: TGCAGTGCTAGTTCCGCTAGCGGGGACACAGATACGCAGTATTTT; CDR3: CSASSASGDTDTQYF
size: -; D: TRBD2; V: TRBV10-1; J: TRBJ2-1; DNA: TGCGCCAGCAGTGGACCGGGACTAGCGGGGGGGCCAGGTCCCCACAATGAGCAGTTCTTC; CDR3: CASSGPGLAGGPGPHNEQFF
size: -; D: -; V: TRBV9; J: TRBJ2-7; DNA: TGTGCCAGCAGCCAGGAGGGTACACCCTACGAGCAGTACTTC; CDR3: CASSQEGTPYEQYF
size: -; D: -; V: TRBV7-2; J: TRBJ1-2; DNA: TGTGCCAGCAGCTTATGGGGGGACTATGGCTACACCTTC; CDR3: CASSLWGDYGYTF
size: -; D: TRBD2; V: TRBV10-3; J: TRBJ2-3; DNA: TGTGCCATCAGTGAGACGGGGGGGCCGAGAGATACGCAGTATTTT; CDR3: CAISETGGPRDTQYF
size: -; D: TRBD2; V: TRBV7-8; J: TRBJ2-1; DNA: TGTGCCAGCAGCTGGGTGGTGGGACTAGCGCTCGGTGAGCAGTTCTTC; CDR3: CASSWVVGLALGEQFF
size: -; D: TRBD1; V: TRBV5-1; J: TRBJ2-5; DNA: TGCGCCAGCAGCTTGGCCTGGACAGGGCAAGAGACCCAGTACTTC; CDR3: CASSLAWTGQETQYF
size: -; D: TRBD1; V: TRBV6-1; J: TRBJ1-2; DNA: TGTGCCAGCAGTGAAGCGCTTGGGACAGCAATGGCCTATGGCTACACCTTC; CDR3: CASSEALGTAMAYGYTF
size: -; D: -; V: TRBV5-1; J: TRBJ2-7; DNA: TGCGCCAGCAGCTTTGTGTCCGGGAGCTCCTACGAGCAGTACTTC; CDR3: CASSFVSGSSYEQYF
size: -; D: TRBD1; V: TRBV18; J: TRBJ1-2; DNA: TGTGCCAGCTCCCCGGACAGGGAGCGCTTTGGCTATGGCTACACCTTC; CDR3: CASSPDRERFGYGYTF
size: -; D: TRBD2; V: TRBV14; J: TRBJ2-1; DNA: TGTGCCAGCAGCCAAGGGTGGACTAGCGGGGGTAAAAATGAGCAGTTCTTC; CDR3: CASSQGWTSGGKNEQFF
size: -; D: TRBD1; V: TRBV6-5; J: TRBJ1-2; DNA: TGTGCCAGCAGTTACAGGCTAGGGCAGGGGGAAAGCGGCTACACCTTC; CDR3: CASSYRLGQGESGYTF
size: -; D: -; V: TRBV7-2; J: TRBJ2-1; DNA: TGTGCCAGCAGCTTACCGCGTGAGCAGTTCTTC; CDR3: CASSLPREQFF
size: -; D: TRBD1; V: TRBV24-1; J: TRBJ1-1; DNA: TGTGCCACCAGTGGTTCAGGGGGTAACACTGAAGCTTTCTTT; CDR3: CATSGSGGNTEAFF
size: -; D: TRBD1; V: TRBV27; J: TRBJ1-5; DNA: TGTGCCAGCAGTTTAGTTAAGGGGGCAGGTCAGCCCCAGCATTTT; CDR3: CASSLVKGAGQPQHF
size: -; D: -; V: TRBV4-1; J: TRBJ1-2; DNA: TGCGCCAGCAGCCAAGAACAACAGTATGGCTACACCTTC; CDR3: CASSQEQQYGYTF
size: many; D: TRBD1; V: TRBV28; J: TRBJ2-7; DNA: TGTGCCAGCAGTTTATTGGGACAGGGAGTCTACGAGCAGTACTTC; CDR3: CASSLLGQGVYEQYF
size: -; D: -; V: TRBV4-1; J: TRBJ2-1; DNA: TGCGCCAGCAGCCAAGATCCACCACAGGTGAATTCCGACAATGAGCAGTTCTTC; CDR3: CASSQDPPQVNSDNEQFF
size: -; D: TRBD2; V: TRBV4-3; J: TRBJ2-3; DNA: TGCGCCAGCAGCCAAGGTATTACAGGACTAGCGGGGACAGATACGCAGTATTTT; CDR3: CASSQGITGLAGTDTQYF
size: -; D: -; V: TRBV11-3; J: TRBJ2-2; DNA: TGTGCCAGCAGCCCAGACACGACCGGGGAGCTGTTTTTT; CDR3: CASSPDTTGELFF
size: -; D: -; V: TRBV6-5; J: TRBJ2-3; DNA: TGTGCCAGCAGGGGGCCAAATACGCAGTATTTT; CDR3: CASRGPNTQYF
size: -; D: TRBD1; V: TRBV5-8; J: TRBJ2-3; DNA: TGTGCCAGCAGCTTGGGACAGGGGAGAGATACGCAGTATTTT; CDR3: CASSLGQGRDTQYF
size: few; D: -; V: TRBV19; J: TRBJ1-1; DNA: TGTGCCAGTAGTATCCCTTTGGGGGCGGTCGGCACTGAAGCTTTCTTT; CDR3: CASSIPLGAVGTEAFF
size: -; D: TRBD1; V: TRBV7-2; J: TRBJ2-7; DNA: TGTGCCAGCAGCTCAGCCGGGACAGAGCTTTACGAGCAGTACTTC; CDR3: CASSSAGTELYEQYF
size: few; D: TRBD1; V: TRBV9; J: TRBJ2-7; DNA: TGTGCCAGCAGCGTCGGACAGGGCTACTCCTACGAGCAGTACTTC; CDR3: CASSVGQGYSYEQYF
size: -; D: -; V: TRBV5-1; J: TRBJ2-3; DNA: TGCGCCAGCAGCTTGGTGTCAGGGAGGTCAGATACGCAGTATTTT; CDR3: CASSLVSGRSDTQYF